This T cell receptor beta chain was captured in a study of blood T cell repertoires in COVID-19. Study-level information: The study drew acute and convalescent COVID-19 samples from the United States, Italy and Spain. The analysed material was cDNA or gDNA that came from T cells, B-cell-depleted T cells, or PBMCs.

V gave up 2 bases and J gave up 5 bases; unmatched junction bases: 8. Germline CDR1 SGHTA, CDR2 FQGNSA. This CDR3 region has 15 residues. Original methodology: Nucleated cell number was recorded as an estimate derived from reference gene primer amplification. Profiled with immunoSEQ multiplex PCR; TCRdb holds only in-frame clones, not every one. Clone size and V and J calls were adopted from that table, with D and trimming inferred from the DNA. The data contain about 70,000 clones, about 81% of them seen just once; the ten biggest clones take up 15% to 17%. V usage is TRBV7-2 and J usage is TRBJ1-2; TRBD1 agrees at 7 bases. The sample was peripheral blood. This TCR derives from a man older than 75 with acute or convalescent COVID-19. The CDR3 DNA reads TGTGCCAGCAGCTTATCCACAGGGGTGTGGTATGGCTACACCTTC. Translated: CASSLSTGVWYGYTF.